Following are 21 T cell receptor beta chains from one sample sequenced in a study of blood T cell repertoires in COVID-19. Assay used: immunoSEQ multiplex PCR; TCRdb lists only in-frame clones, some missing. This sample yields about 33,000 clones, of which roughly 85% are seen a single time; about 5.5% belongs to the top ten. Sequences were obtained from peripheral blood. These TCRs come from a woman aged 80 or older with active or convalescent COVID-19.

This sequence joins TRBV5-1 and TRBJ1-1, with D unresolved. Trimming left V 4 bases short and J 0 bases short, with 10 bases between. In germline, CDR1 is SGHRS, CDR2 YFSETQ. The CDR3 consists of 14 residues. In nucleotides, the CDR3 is TGCGCCAGCAGCCCTAGATTTATGAACACTGAAGCTTTCTTT. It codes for CASSPRFMNTEAFF.

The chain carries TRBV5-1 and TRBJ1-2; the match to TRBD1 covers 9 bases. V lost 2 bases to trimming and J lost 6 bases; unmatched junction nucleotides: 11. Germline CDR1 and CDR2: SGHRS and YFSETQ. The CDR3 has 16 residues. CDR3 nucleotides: TGCGCCAGCAGCTTAGACCCGGGACAGGGAGGTCATGGCTACACCTTC. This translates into CASSLDPGQGGHGYTF.

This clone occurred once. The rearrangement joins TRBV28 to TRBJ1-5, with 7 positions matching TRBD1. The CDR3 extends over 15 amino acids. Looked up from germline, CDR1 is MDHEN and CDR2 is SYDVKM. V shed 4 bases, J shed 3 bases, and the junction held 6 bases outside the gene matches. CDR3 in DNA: TGTGCCAGCAGTTCTGTGGGACAGACCAATCAGCCCCAGCATTTT. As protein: CASSSVGQTNQPQHF.

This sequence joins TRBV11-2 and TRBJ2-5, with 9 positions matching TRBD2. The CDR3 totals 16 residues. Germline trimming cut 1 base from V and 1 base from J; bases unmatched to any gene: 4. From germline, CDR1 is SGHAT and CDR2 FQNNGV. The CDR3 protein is CASSLGGLAPQETQYF. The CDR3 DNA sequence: TGTGCCAGCAGCTTAGGTGGACTAGCGCCCCAAGAGACCCAGTACTTC. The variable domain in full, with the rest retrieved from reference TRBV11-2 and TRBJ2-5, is EAGVAQSPRYKIIEKRQSVAFWCNPISGHATLYWYQQILGQGPKLLIQFQNNGVVDDSQLPKDRFSAERLKGVDSTLKIQPAKLEDSAVYLCASSLGGLAPQETQYFGPGTRLLVL.

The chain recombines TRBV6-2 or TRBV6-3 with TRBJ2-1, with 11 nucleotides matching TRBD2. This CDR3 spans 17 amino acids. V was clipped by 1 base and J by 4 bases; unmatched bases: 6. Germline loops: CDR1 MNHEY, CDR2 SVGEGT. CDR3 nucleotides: TGTGCCAGCAGTTACTATCTAGCGGGAGGAGGGTACAATGAGCAGTTCTTC. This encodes CASSYYLAGGGYNEQFF.

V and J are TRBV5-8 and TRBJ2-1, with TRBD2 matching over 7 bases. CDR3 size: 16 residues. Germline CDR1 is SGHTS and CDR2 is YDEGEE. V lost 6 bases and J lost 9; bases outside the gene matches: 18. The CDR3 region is CASTPQFLADGGEQFF. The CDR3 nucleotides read TGTGCCAGCACCCCCCAGTTTCTAGCGGACGGTGGTGAGCAGTTCTTC. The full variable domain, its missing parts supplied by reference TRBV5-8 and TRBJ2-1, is EAGVTQSPTHLIKTRGQQATLRCSPISGHTSVYWYQQALGLGLQFLLWYDEGEERNRGNFPPRFSGRQFPNYSSELNVNALELEDSALYLCASTPQFLADGGEQFFGPGTRLTVL.

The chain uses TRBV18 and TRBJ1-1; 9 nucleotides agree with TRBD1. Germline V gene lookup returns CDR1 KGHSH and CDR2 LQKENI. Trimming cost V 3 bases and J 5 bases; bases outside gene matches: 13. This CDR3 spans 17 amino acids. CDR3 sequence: CASSPYAGTGRRTEAFF. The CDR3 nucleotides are TGTGCCAGCTCACCTTACGCCGGGACAGGGAGGAGAACTGAAGCTTTCTTT.

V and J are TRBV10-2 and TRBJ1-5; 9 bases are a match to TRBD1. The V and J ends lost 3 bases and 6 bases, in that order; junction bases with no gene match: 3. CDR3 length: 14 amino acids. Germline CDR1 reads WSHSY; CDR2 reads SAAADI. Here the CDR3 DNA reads TGCGCCAGCAGTGACCCGGGACAGGGTCAGCCCCAGCATTTT. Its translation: CASSDPGQGQPQHF.

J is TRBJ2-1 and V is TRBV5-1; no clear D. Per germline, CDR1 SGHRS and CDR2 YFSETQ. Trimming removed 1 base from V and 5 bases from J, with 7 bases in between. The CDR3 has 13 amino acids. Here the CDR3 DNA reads TGCGCCAGCAGCTTGTTCCGGGACAATGAGCAGTTCTTC. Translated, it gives CASSLFRDNEQFF.

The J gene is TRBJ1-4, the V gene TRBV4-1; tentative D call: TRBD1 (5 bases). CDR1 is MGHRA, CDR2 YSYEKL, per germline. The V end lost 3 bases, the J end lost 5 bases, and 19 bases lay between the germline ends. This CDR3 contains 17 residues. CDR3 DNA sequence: TGCGCCAGCAGCCAGGGGGGGGGAGGCGGAGGAAATGAAAAACTGTTTTTT. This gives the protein CASSQGGGGGGNEKLFF.

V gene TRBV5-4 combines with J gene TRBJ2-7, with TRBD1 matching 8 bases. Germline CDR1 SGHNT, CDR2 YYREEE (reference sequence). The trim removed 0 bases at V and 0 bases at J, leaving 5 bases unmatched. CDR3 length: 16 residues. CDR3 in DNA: TGTGCCAGCAGCTTGGCAGGGGGCAGGAGCTCCTACGAGCAGTACTTC. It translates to CASSLAGGRSSYEQYF.

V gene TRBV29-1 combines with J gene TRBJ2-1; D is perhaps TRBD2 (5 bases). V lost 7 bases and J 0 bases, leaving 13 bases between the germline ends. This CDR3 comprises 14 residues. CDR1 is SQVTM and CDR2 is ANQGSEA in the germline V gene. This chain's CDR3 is CSALLAYSYNEQFF. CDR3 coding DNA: TGCAGCGCCCTTCTAGCCTACTCCTACAATGAGCAGTTCTTC.

CDR3 DNA: TGTGCCAGCACGGCGCCAGGGGGGTTACCCCTCCACTTT. It yields the protein CASTAPGGLPLHF. The chain recombines TRBV2 with TRBJ1-6; 7 positions match TRBD1. The germline gives CDR1 SNHLY, CDR2 FYNNEI. Trimming cost V 7 bases and J 12 bases; bases outside gene matches: 9. The CDR3 totals 13 residues.

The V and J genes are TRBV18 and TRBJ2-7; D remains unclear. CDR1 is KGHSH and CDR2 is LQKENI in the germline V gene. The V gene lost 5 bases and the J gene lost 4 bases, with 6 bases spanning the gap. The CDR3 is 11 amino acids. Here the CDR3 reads CASSVQYEQYF. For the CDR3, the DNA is TGTGCCAGCTCAGTCCAATACGAGCAGTACTTC.

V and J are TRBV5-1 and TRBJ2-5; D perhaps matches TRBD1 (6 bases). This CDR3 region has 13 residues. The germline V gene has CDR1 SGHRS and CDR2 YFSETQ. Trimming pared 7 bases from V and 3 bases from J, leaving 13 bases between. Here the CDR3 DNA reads TGCGCCAGCGCCCTACAGGGAAAAGAGACCCAGTACTTC. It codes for CASALQGKETQYF.

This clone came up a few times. CDR3 protein: CASTSGGTINQPQHF. The CDR3 DNA follows: TGTGCCAGCACCTCTGGAGGGACCATCAATCAGCCCCAGCATTTT. This chain joins TRBV28 and TRBJ1-5; a weak D match, TRBD1 (5 bases). The CDR3 contains 15 residues. Trimming shortened V by 7 bases and J by 3 bases, and 16 bases separated the two germline ends. CDR1 MDHEN and CDR2 SYDVKM come from the germline V gene.

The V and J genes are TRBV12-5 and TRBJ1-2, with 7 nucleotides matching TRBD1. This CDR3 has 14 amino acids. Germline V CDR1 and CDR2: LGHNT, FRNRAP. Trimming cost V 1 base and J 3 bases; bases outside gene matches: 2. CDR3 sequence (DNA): TGTGCTAGTGGTTTGGCGACAGGGTACTATGGCTACACCTTC. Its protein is CASGLATGYYGYTF.

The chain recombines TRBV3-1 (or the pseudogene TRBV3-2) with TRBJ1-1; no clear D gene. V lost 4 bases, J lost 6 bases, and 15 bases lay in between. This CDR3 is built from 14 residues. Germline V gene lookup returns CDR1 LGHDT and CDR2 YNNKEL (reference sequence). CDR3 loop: CASSLIGRTAEAFF. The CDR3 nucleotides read TGTGCCAGCAGCCTAATAGGACGGACTGCTGAAGCTTTCTTT.

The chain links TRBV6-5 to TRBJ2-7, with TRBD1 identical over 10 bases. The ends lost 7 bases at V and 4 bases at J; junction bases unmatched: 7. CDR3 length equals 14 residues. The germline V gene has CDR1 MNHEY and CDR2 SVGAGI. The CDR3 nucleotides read TGTGCCAGCACCATGGACAGGGGGTTATACGAGCAGTACTTC. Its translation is CASTMDRGLYEQYF.

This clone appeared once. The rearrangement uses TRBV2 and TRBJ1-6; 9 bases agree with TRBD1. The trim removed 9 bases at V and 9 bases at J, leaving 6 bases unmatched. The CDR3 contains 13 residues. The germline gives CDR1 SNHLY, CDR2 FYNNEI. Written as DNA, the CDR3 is TGTGCCAGAACAGGGGGCAAGGGTTCACCCCTCCACTTT. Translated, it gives CARTGGKGSPLHF.

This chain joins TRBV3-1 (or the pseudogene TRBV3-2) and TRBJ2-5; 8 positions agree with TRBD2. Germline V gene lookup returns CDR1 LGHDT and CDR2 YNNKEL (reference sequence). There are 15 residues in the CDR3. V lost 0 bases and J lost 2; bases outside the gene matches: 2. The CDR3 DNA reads TGTGCCAGCAGCCAAGATAGCGGGGCACAAGAGACCCAGTACTTC. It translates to CASSQDSGAQETQYF.